This TCR beta chain was observed in a study of T cell responses to AZD1222 COVID-19 vaccine. Sequenced by immunoSEQ multiplex PCR; TCRdb stores in-frame clones only, minus some. The sample contains 95,000 to 110,000 clones, 80% to 95% of which appear only once. Germline V gene data show CDR1 as LNHDA and CDR2 as SQIVND (reference sequence). The CDR3 consists of 15 residues. The V and J ends lost 5 bases and 3 bases respectively, with 11 bases between them. This clonotype was obtained from an adult in good health. The chain links TRBV19 to TRBJ1-6, with a possible D match to TRBD1 (5 bases). Sequencing was performed on peripheral blood, taken on day 0 of AZD1222 vaccination. The CDR3 DNA reads as TGTGCCAGTAGTTGGTCGGGGGACTATAATTCACCCCTCCACTTT. It is translated as CASSWSGDYNSPLHF.